The clone carrying this T cell receptor (beta chain) has a count of ten or more. Its antigen is unknown. The junction had 6 bases not matched to a gene; V was cut back by 3 bases and J by 6 bases. Germline V gene lookup returns CDR1 SGHVS and CDR2 FQNEAQ. The CDR3 sequence is 15 residues long. One entry per CDR3 protein, called by TCRdb with MiXCR from the reads. This table has 250,000 to 400,000 distinct CDR3 sequences, 20% to 25% appearing once. The data derive from a study of T cell repertoires in cytomegalovirus infection. Study at large: Recently identified HLA-C-restricted CMV epitopes were among the peptides used. Matching HLA type, along with CMV infection, was indicated by public TCR beta signatures.

Regarding the study as a whole: HLA-C-restricted TCR beta clonotypes specific for CMV led the ex vivo response.

The sequenced sample was cultured PBMCs, obtained from culture after CMV antigen stimulation. The gene calls are TRBV7-8 and TRBJ2-7; 12 bases align to TRBD2. The clonotype originates from a human donor in good health (CMV status not recorded). Some clones in this sample may be carry-over from other donors' samples. This CDR3 is CASSFRLAGDFEQYV. The CDR3 DNA reads TGTGCCAGCAGCTTCAGACTAGCGGGAGACTTCGAGCAGTACGTC.